This TCR beta chain was profiled in a study of monozygotic twins with inflammatory bowel disease. Study-wide results and caveats: Against healthy co-twins, IBD patients had lower TCRbeta diversity (measured by inverse Simpson).

TCRdb re-analyzed the 5' RACE reads; it lists each CDR3 protein once, without DNA. The sample has roughly 200,000 distinct CDR3 sequences, and its top ten clones hold 1.6%. RNA in its total form was extracted from whole blood, and T cells were not sorted. About this clonotype: Its antigen is as yet unknown.

This CDR3 comprises 15 residues. Germline CDR1 SGHAT, CDR2 FQNNGV. This sequence was found in a human donor with ulcerative colitis or Crohn's disease, or a healthy co-twin of an affected twin (not recorded which). Source material: blood. The J gene is TRBJ2-1, the V gene TRBV11-2; the D gene TCRdb calls, TRBD1, cannot be checked with no DNA. This CDR3 is CASSPRASPYNEQFF.